The present TCR beta chain was sequenced within a study of T cells in Graves' hyperthyroidism and ophthalmopathy. Diagnosis of hyperthyroidism was new in patients aged 18 to 65, and its duration was under 2 months. Clinical symptoms, serum thyroxine, TRAb, thyroid ultrasound and orbital computed tomography established diagnosis. Study-wide results and limits: Ophthalmopathy and stable hyperthyroidism were told apart by a 13 V-J model.

Comments on this clonotype: Its antigen is unknown.

In germline, CDR1 is MDHEN, CDR2 SYDVKM. After removal of 3 bases from V and 8 bases from J, the junction contained 7 bases not matched to a gene. The CDR3 is 15 residues long. Using RNA transcripts as the source, TCR beta CDR3 regions were amplified. First-round RT-PCR targeting the TCR CDR3 was performed with the HTBI primer set. One entry per CDR3 protein, called by TCRdb with MiXCR from the multiplex PCR reads. The sample lists a few hundred thousand distinct CDR3 sequences, roughly an eighth occurring once. This TCR was sampled from a woman in her late teens or twenties with Graves' hyperthyroidism. The V call is TRBV28, the J call TRBJ2-1; 10 nucleotides agree with TRBD2. Source material: blood. CDR3 bases: TGTGCCAGCAGTTTCCGTCTAGCGGGAGTAGATGAGCAGTTCTTC. Its protein product is CASSFRLAGVDEQFF.